Listed below are T cell receptor beta chains from one sample, sequenced in a study of shared clonotypes between healthy human individuals. The assay was immunoSEQ multiplex PCR, and TCRdb's table has in-frame clones only and misses some. The profile shows over a million clones, roughly 96% of them singletons. Specimen: naive CD4+ T cells sorted from blood. The receptor set was obtained from a man under 40 in good health. The conserved cysteine and the conserved F or W are not part of the CDR3 here. Fields, in order: V gene, J gene, CDR3 protein.

>TRBV30|TRBJ1-1
AWSPRGNTEAF
>TRBV10-3|TRBJ2-7
AISELAGGPSTWEQY
>TRBV28|TRBJ2-7
ASSPLAGAYEQY
>TRBV10-3|TRBJ2-6
AISDLTLGANVLT
>TRBV5-1|TRBJ2-3
ASSLHESTDTQY
>TRBV27|TRBJ1-5
ASSLNSGTANQPQH
>TRBV6-1|TRBJ2-5
ASSQRGAETQY
>TRBV5-6|TRBJ2-3
ASSHLAGGPSTDTQY
>TRBV7-2|TRBJ2-4
ASSPQVWVENIQY
>TRBV5-6|TRBJ1-5
ASSLADLNQPQH
>TRBV7-9|TRBJ1-2
ASSPQGQGRAGYT
>TRBV28|TRBJ2-1
ASSFPKGAFYNEQF
>TRBV19|TRBJ1-5
ASSTGTISNQPQH
>TRBV5-5|TRBJ2-3
ASSLTGTSITDTQY
>TRBV7-5|TRBJ1-4
VRRNNRGRSEKLF
>TRBV5-1|TRBJ2-2
ASSERDRLRGELF
>TRBV5-4|TRBJ2-3
ASSSVPGQGLATDTQY
>TRBV18|TRBJ2-1
ASSPPGSNEQF
>TRBV6-5|TRBJ2-5
ASSRLAGQETQY
>TRBV28|TRBJ1-2
ASSLSRAQESYT
>TRBV29-1|TRBJ1-2
SVEDRRQGVPYGYT
>TRBV4-3|TRBJ2-5
ASSQERVRKTQY
>TRBV7-2|TRBJ2-5
ASSLVLMLAGDAETQY
>TRBV18|TRBJ2-3
ASSPQFTDTQY
>TRBV5-1|TRBJ2-7
ASSLGGLQAYEQY
>TRBV18|TRBJ2-3
ASSRTGGLYTDTQY
>TRBV7-2|TRBJ1-5
ASSQESNQPQH
>TRBV9|TRBJ2-2
ASSVKGELF
>TRBV29-1|TRBJ1-4
SVEDQRFPNEKLF
>TRBV2|TRBJ2-5
ASSQNTLGETQY
>TRBV7-2|TRBJ1-1
ASSLRRSADRMNTEAF
>TRBV2|TRBJ1-3
ASNRQGYSGNTIY
>TRBV5-4|TRBJ2-5
ASSFSGRTQETQY
>TRBV9|TRBJ2-3
ASSVGRSDTDTQY
>TRBV5-1|TRBJ2-7
ASSSDANEQY
>TRBV25-1|TRBJ2-7
ASSGTGTLYEQY
>TRBV9|TRBJ2-3
ASSEGRRDTDTQY
>TRBV4-3|TRBJ2-2
ASSQEPRVVPGELF
>TRBV7-2|TRBJ2-7
ASSLEAGGPYEQY
>TRBV18|TRBJ2-7
ASSPTGEQY
>TRBV7-2|TRBJ1-4
ASSLTGEGEKLF
>TRBV5-1|TRBJ2-2
ASSSGQNTGELF
>TRBV19|TRBJ1-5
ASSIRARGQGPQH
>TRBV25-1|TRBJ2-7
ASSEVASFPY
>TRBV29-1|TRBJ2-2
SVWGNTGELF
>TRBV6-5|TRBJ1-2
ASSYGDGGYGYT
>TRBV11-2|TRBJ1-6
ASSLAYRDVLLH
>TRBV5-4|TRBJ2-3
ASSLSEYTDTQY
>TRBV11-3|TRBJ1-3
ASSLLASVLNSGNTIY
>TRBV7-2|TRBJ2-3
ASSAIFGTQY
>TRBV6-1|TRBJ1-1
ASSWAGGTEAF
>TRBV28|TRBJ2-2
ASKSGPDTGELF
>TRBV11-2|TRBJ2-3
ASSPGTAWDTQY
>TRBV11-2|TRBJ2-1
ASSLAAAYNEQF
>TRBV27|TRBJ2-2
ASSPRTGLGTGELF